What follows are 10 T cell receptor beta chains derived from one specimen sequenced in a study of T cell responses to AZD1222 COVID-19 vaccine. Generated by immunoSEQ multiplex PCR, the TCRdb table keeps only in-frame clones and is missing some. The table shows more than 100,000 clones, with less than 95% occurring only once. The sample was peripheral blood, taken on day 0 of AZD1222 vaccination. The receptor source for this set is an adult in good health.

CDR3 sequence reads: CASSPVRGGTEAFF. As DNA, the CDR3 is TGTGCCAGCAGCCCCGTACGGGGGGGGACTGAAGCTTTCTTT. This sequence joins TRBV3-1 (or the pseudogene TRBV3-2) and TRBJ1-1; D is perhaps TRBD1 (5 bases). The V end was cut by 4 bases, the J end by 5 bases, with 14 bases between. Looked up from germline, CDR1 is LGHDT and CDR2 is YNNKEL (reference sequence). This CDR3 region has 14 residues.

The chain couples TRBV7-9 to TRBJ1-1; no reliable D call. Per germline, CDR1 SEHNR and CDR2 FQNEAQ (reference sequence). CDR3 length: 15 amino acids. The V end was cut by 2 bases, the J end by 3 bases, with 13 bases between. CDR3 region: CASSLNAVAYTEAFF. CDR3 in DNA: TGTGCCAGCAGCTTAAATGCTGTTGCGTACACTGAAGCTTTCTTT.

The chain recombines TRBV9 with TRBJ2-7; 7 bases are shared with TRBD1. This CDR3 is built from 15 residues. Germline values: CDR1 SGDLS, CDR2 YYNGEE. V lost 5 bases, J lost 3 bases, and 11 bases stayed unmatched. Here the CDR3 reads CASSLRDSAFYEQYF. CDR3 DNA: TGTGCCAGCAGTCTCCGGGACAGCGCATTCTACGAGCAGTACTTC.

The chain links TRBV15 to TRBJ2-5, with TRBD2 identical over 7 bases. The CDR3 is 15 residues long. The ends lost 4 bases at V and 0 bases at J; junction bases unmatched: 5. Germline loops: CDR1 LNHNV, CDR2 YYDKDF (reference sequence). In DNA form, the CDR3 reads TGTGCCACCAGCAACTTAGCGGGCAACCAAGAGACCCAGTACTTC. Its protein is CATSNLAGNQETQYF.

The genes are TRBV6-2 or TRBV6-3 and TRBJ2-7; D unclear. CDR3 length: 13 residues. Germline V CDR1 and CDR2: MNHEY, SVGEGT. Deletions cut 5 bases from V and 6 bases from J, with 14 bases between. The CDR3 here is CASSAPNLREQYF. The CDR3, as DNA: TGTGCCAGCAGTGCTCCGAATCTTCGCGAGCAGTACTTC.

This chain links TRBV6-1 with TRBJ2-5; the D is unclear. Trimming stripped 2 bases from V and 0 bases from J, with 7 bases between. The CDR3 covers 14 residues. Germline loops: CDR1 MNHNS, CDR2 SASEGT. The CDR3 loop reads CASSELGHQETQYF. For the CDR3, the DNA is TGTGCCAGCAGTGAACTAGGCCACCAAGAGACCCAGTACTTC.

The genes are TRBV5-1 and TRBJ1-4; no firm D call. The CDR3 has 14 amino acids. Trimming left V 7 bases short and J 5 bases short, with 15 bases between. Germline CDR1 and CDR2: SGHRS and YFSETQ. CDR3 amino acids: CASGLQTRNEKLFF. In nucleotides, the CDR3 is TGCGCCAGCGGTCTACAAACGCGGAATGAAAAACTGTTTTTT.

J is TRBJ1-1 and V is TRBV5-8; D is possibly TRBD1 (6 bases). This CDR3 comprises 12 residues. The V gene lost 5 bases and the J gene lost 4 bases, with 9 bases spanning the gap. The germline V gene encodes CDR1 SGHTS and CDR2 YDEGEE. DNA of the CDR3: TGTGCCAGCAGTCCAGGGGCCACTGAAGCTTTCTTT. Its protein product is CASSPGATEAFF.

The rearrangement joins TRBV19 to TRBJ2-3, with no clear D. Germline V gives CDR1 LNHDA, CDR2 SQIVND (reference sequence). Trimming removed 7 bases from V and 1 base from J, with 9 bases in between. This CDR3 spans 13 amino acids. The CDR3 coding sequence is TGTGCCAGTACCCCGGACGGCACAGATACGCAGTATTTT. Protein sequence: CASTPDGTDTQYF.

The rearrangement links TRBV9 to TRBJ2-7, with TRBD2 matching over 10 bases. The CDR3 is 18 amino acids. After removal of 3 bases from V and 8 bases from J, the junction contained 20 bases not matched to a gene. CDR1 and CDR2 from the germline V gene are SGDLS and YYNGEE. The CDR3 DNA is TGTGCCAGCAGCGCAAATCCCGTACTAGCGGGGCCTCCGGGGAAGCAGTACTTC. Translated: CASSANPVLAGPPGKQYF.